The rows below give T cell receptor beta chains drawn from one sample of a study of CD8+CD57+ T cells in acquired aplastic anemia. TCRdb called the reads again in MiXCR, with one record for every CDR3 protein. In the table there are over 250,000 distinct CDR3 sequences, 45% to 65% of which are singletons. The material sequenced was sorted CD4+, CD8+, or CD8+CD57+ T cells (not recorded which) from PBMCs. These TCRs come from a human donor with aplastic anemia. CDR3s include the opening cysteine and the closing phenylalanine or tryptophan. Not all rows give a size; the values are once, few, many and, for expanded clones, a class.

V gene	clone size	CDR3 length	J gene	CDR3 protein
TRBV12-3/TRBV12-4	-	13	TRBJ1-1	CATLGQMNTEAFF
TRBV18	-	15	TRBJ1-3	CASTSDRGVRNTIYF
TRBV15	few	13	TRBJ2-2	CATSRGQSGELFF
TRBV12-3/TRBV12-4	few	17	TRBJ1-6	CASSPGPLSSYNSPLHF
TRBV9	-	12	TRBJ1-1	CASSPTDTEAFF
TRBV19	-	13	TRBJ1-3	CASNPGVGNTIYF
TRBV19	many	14	TRBJ1-1	CASSILISGTEAFF
TRBV7-8	-	14	TRBJ2-7	CASSSRVDSYEQYF
TRBV7-6	-	12	TRBJ2-5	CASSLLRETQYF
TRBV5-1	many	15	TRBJ2-7	CASSLAASGSYEQYF
TRBV7-2	-	13	TRBJ1-5	CASSQKDRVPQHF
TRBV5-6	many	15	TRBJ2-7	CASSLWSVLSYEQYF
TRBV19	-	14	TRBJ1-2	CASNSRTLNYGYTF
TRBV2	few	12	TRBJ1-6	CASRDTLSPLHF
TRBV7-8	-	15	TRBJ2-3	CASSLEWTSTDTQYF
TRBV19	many	14	TRBJ1-3	CASKPGQGRNTIYF
TRBV10-3	-	15	TRBJ2-5	CAISDSTERQETQYF
TRBV5-1	-	19	TRBJ1-1	CASSVEGKGVGAARSSAFF
TRBV11-2	many	16	TRBJ2-1	CASSLGGLVFYNEQFF
TRBV20-1	-	16	TRBJ2-1	CSATGLAGPAYNEQFF
TRBV29-1	few	12	TRBJ2-5	CSVVTGGETQYF
TRBV2	-	10	TRBJ2-2	CASGTGELFF
TRBV6-6	-	14	TRBJ2-7	CASSYSTLSYEQYF
TRBV7-9	-	15	TRBJ1-6	CASSLATLPNSPLHF
TRBV15	few	15	TRBJ2-1	CATSRDRDTYNEQFF
TRBV3-1	many	15	TRBJ1-4	CASSQEVGPREKLFF
TRBV20-1	-	12	TRBJ1-1	CSASQGRAEAFF
TRBV10-2	-	10	TRBJ2-2	CASIRTGGVF
TRBV11-2	many	18	TRBJ1-3	CASSSPRGSGQGRNTIYF
TRBV2	-	14	TRBJ1-5	CASKLGDGNQPQHF
TRBV5-5	many	17	TRBJ2-1	CASSYYSGTSGSYEQFF
TRBV20-1	many	16	TRBJ1-5	CSALEGGPRSNQPQHF
TRBV29-1	-	12	TRBJ2-5	CSVVVMGETQYF
TRBV30	many	12	TRBJ2-3	CAWAGATDTQYF
TRBV7-2	few	15	TRBJ1-3	CASSSPGFGGNTIYF
TRBV12-3/TRBV12-4	once	9	TRBJ1-6	CASSLMAPF
TRBV20-1	many	17	TRBJ2-6	CSARSQGKISGANVLTF
TRBV15	-	14	TRBJ2-5	CATSIVGNQETQYF
TRBV10-1	-	13	TRBJ2-1	CASRDLCGYEQFF
TRBV24-1	-	14	TRBJ2-3	CATSDTGATDTQYF
TRBV5-6	many	14	TRBJ1-4	CASSWGQGVEKLFF
TRBV7-8	many	13	TRBJ2-1	CASSLGTVNEQFF
TRBV24-1	once	17	TRBJ1-3	CATRRQGSLAAGNTIYF
TRBV2	-	12	TRBJ1-5	CAGGRGNQPQHF
TRBV18	many	13	TRBJ1-2	CASSPRQEDGYTF
TRBV7-8	many	16	TRBJ1-3	CASSLGYTGPGNTIYF
TRBV20-1	-	15	TRBJ1-1	CSARFDRGVETEAFF
TRBV24-1	many	14	TRBJ1-2	CATSQGARNYGYTF
TRBV7-9	-	15	TRBJ1-5	CASSPVQGTYQPQHF
TRBV5-1	many	18	TRBJ2-6	CASSLSQIGISGANVLTF
TRBV24-1	-	14	TRBJ2-2	CATKTSGGTGELFF
TRBV29-1	-	14	TRBJ2-1	CSVRVPSSYNEQFF
TRBV7-8	-	17	TRBJ2-1	CASSLGPTSGRRDEQFF
TRBV10-3	-	14	TRBJ2-7	CASSLKGGADEQYF
TRBV7-8	-	15	TRBJ2-7	CASGTSLSGGREQYF